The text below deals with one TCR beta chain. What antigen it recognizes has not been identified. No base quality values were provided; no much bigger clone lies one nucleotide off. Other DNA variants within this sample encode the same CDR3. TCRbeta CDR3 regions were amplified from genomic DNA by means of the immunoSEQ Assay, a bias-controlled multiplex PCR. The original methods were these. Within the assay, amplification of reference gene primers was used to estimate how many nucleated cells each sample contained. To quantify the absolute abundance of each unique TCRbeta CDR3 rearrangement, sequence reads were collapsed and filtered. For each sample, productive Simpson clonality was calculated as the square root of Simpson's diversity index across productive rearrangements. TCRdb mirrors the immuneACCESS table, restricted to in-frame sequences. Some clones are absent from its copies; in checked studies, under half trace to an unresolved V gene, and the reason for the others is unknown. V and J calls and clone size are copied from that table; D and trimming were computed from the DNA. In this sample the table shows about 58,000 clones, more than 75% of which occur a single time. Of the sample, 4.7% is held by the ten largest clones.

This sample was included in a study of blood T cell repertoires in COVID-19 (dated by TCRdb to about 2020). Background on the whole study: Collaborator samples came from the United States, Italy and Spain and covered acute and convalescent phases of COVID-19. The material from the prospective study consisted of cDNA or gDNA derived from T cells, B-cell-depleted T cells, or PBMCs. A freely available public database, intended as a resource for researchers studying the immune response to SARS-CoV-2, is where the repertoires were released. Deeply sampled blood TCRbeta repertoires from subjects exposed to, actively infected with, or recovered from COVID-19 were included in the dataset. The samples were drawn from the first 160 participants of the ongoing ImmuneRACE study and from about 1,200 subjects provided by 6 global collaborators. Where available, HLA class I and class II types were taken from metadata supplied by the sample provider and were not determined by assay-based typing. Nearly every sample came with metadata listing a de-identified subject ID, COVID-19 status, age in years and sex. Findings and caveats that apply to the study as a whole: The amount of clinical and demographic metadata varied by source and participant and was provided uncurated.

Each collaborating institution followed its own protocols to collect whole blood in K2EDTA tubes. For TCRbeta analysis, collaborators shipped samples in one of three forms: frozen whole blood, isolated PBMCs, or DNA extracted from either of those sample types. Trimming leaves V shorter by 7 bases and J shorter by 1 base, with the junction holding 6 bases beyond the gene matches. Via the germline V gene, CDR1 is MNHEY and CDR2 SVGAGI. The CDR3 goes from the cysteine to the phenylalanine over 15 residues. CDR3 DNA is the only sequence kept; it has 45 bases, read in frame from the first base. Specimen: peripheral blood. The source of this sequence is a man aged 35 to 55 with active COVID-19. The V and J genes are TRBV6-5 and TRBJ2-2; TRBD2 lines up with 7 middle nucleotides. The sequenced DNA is TGTGCCAGCAAGGGGCTAGCGGTGAACACCGGGGAGCTGTTTTTT. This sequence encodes CASKGLAVNTGELFF.